Reported below is one T cell receptor (beta chain). These data originate in a study of long-term antiretroviral therapy in people with HIV. V lost 0 bases to trimming and J lost 4 bases, with 9 bases between them. CDR3 size: 14 residues. Germline CDR1 is MGHRA and CDR2 is YSYEKL. The libraries were made with immunoSEQ v3.0 at survey level. Using immunoSEQ multiplex PCR, the repertoire was profiled, and TCRdb retains in-frame clones only, with some absent. The top ten hold roughly 10% of the sample, which has fewer than 6,500 clones, roughly 78% seen once. This chain links TRBV4-1 with TRBJ1-2; D not certain. This clonotype originated in a middle-aged man with HIV. Sequencing was performed on unsorted PBMCs, taken 1.8 years before starting antiretroviral therapy. CDR3 DNA sequence: TGCGCCAGCAGCCAAGATGTGGGCGCCTATGGCTACACCTTC. Translating it yields CASSQDVGAYGYTF.